This passage covers 18 T cell receptor beta chains from one sample sequenced in a study of B cell selection in AIRE deficiency. TCRdb keeps only in-frame clones here, not all; method: immunoSEQ multiplex PCR. The sample carries thousands of clones, more than 60% recorded once. Sorted regulatory T cells were CD4-positive, CD25-high and CD127-low or negative. Sequenced sample: Tregs sorted from PBMCs. These receptors all come from a human donor with AIRE deficiency.

This sequence joins TRBV19 and TRBJ2-2; D not certain. The germline V gene has CDR1 LNHDA and CDR2 SQIVND (reference sequence). This CDR3 spans 12 amino acids. Deletions cut 3 bases from V and 8 bases from J, with 7 bases between. In DNA form, the CDR3 reads TGTGCCAGTAGTATTGGCCAGGGGGAGCTGTTTTTT. It specifies CASSIGQGELFF.

A few counts support this clone. The rearrangement joins TRBV19 to TRBJ1-2; D might be TRBD1 (6 bases). CDR1 is LNHDA and CDR2 is SQIVND in the germline V gene (reference sequence). Trimming took off 9 bases at V and 8 bases at J, with 22 bases between the two ends. This CDR3 comprises 14 residues. CDR3 bases: TGTGCCAGCGGACCCAGGGGTTTTGGTAGCGGCTACACCTTC. This sequence encodes CASGPRGFGSGYTF.

CDR3 region: CASSPQAGAYNEQFF. The CDR3 DNA follows: TGTGCCAGCAGCCCGCAGGCGGGAGCTTACAATGAGCAGTTCTTC. V is TRBV11-3 and J is TRBJ2-1; 7 nucleotides align to TRBD2. Germline V lookup: CDR1 SGHNT, CDR2 YENEEA. This CDR3 is 15 amino acids long. V lost 5 bases to trimming and J lost 4 bases; unmatched junction nucleotides: 8.

The chain couples TRBV27 to TRBJ1-1, with 10 bases aligning to TRBD1. CDR3 length: 16 amino acids. V lost 7 bases and J lost 4; bases outside the gene matches: 12. Germline V gene lookup returns CDR1 MNHEY and CDR2 SMNVEV (reference sequence). For the CDR3, the DNA is TGTGCCAGCACTATTGGGACAGGGGTCGGGATCACTGAAGCTTTCTTT. It encodes CASTIGTGVGITEAFF.

The J gene is TRBJ1-1, the V gene TRBV9; 7 positions agree with TRBD1. V trimming: 4 bases; J trimming: 7 bases; junction bases outside the gene matches: 10. The germline V gene encodes CDR1 SGDLS and CDR2 YYNGEE. There are 14 residues in the CDR3. CDR3 DNA sequence: TGTGCCAGCAGCCCCCGACAGGGTTGGAGTGAAGCTTTCTTT. The encoded protein is CASSPRQGWSEAFF.

This clone occurred once. The V gene is TRBV28, the J gene TRBJ2-1; a possible D gene is TRBD2 (6 bases). The CDR3 extends over 14 amino acids. The germline V and J ends were trimmed by 3 bases and 0 bases, with 6 bases remaining between them. The germline V gene encodes CDR1 MDHEN and CDR2 SYDVKM. The CDR3 protein is CASSFGSSYNEQFF. DNA for the CDR3: TGTGCCAGCAGTTTCGGGAGCTCCTACAATGAGCAGTTCTTC.

This chain links TRBV5-1 with TRBJ2-2; no reliable D call. Germline loops: CDR1 SGHRS, CDR2 YFSETQ. The CDR3 spans 12 residues. The germline V and J ends were trimmed by 4 bases and 0 bases, with 1 base remaining between them. CDR3: CASSPNTGELFF. In DNA, the CDR3 is TGCGCCAGCAGCCCGAACACCGGGGAGCTGTTTTTT.

The gene calls are TRBV5-5 and TRBJ2-2; tentative D call: TRBD1 (7 bases). V lost 5 bases and J 4 bases, leaving 18 bases between the germline ends. Germline lookup yields CDR1 SGHKS and CDR2 YYEKEE (reference sequence). This CDR3 region has 16 residues. CDR3 region: CASSQGGVESTGELFF. As DNA, the CDR3 is TGTGCCAGCAGTCAGGGGGGAGTCGAGTCCACCGGGGAGCTGTTTTTT.

The J gene is TRBJ2-7, the V gene TRBV5-5; TRBD1 or TRBD2 may be the D gene (5 bases each). The CDR3 is 12 residues long. CDR1 and CDR2 from the germline V gene are SGHKS and YYEKEE (reference sequence). Trimming removed 5 bases from V and 5 bases from J, with 11 bases in between. Here the CDR3 DNA reads TGTGCCAGCAGGGGGGACCTTCACGAGCAGTACTTC. It translates to CASRGDLHEQYF.

The V and J genes are TRBV6-5 and TRBJ2-4, with 7 bases aligning to TRBD2. Looked up from germline, CDR1 is MNHEY and CDR2 is SVGAGI. This CDR3 contains 12 residues. Trimming removed 4 bases from V and 9 bases from J; junction bases left unmatched: 3. The CDR3 here is CASSWGGGIQYF. In DNA form, the CDR3 reads TGTGCCAGCAGTTGGGGGGGAGGCATTCAGTACTTC.

The chain couples TRBV27 to TRBJ2-1; 15 bases map to TRBD2. Germline V gene sequence: CDR1 MNHEY, CDR2 SMNVEV (reference sequence). This CDR3 is 16 amino acids long. Trimming removed 7 bases from V and 8 bases from J; junction bases left unmatched: 9. As DNA, the CDR3 is TGTGCCAGCATAGACTCCGGGACTAGCGGGAGGTATGAGCAGTTCTTC. It yields the protein CASIDSGTSGRYEQFF.

The chain is built from TRBV6-6 and TRBJ1-2; the D gene is possibly TRBD1 (6 bases). Trimming took off 3 bases at V and 2 bases at J, with 7 bases between the two ends. Germline V gives CDR1 MNHNY, CDR2 SVGAGI (reference sequence). This CDR3 comprises 13 residues. CDR3 DNA: TGTGCCAGCAGTTATGACAGGAACTATGGCTACACCTTC. Protein: CASSYDRNYGYTF.

The V call is TRBV6-1, the J call TRBJ2-5; D unresolved. From germline, CDR1 is MNHNS and CDR2 SASEGT. This CDR3 has 14 residues. Deletions cut 3 bases from V and 2 bases from J, with 10 bases between. This CDR3 reads CASSELGPQETQYF. In nucleotides, the CDR3 is TGTGCCAGCAGTGAGCTTGGGCCACAAGAGACCCAGTACTTC.

The V and J genes are TRBV28 and TRBJ2-3, with 13 bases aligning to TRBD2. The germline V gene encodes CDR1 MDHEN and CDR2 SYDVKM. This CDR3 spans 16 amino acids. J lost 5 bases, V lost 6 bases, and 8 bases had no gene match. This CDR3 reads CASSRTSGRGVDTQYF. CDR3 DNA sequence: TGTGCCAGCAGCAGGACTAGCGGGAGAGGTGTAGATACGCAGTATTTT. The complete variable domain, with remaining parts taken from reference TRBV28 and TRBJ2-3, reads DVKVTQSSRYLVKRTGEKVFLECVQDMDHENMFWYRQDPGLGLRLIYFSYDVKMKEKGDIPEGYSVSREKKERFSLILESASTNQTSMYLCASSRTSGRGVDTQYFGPGTRLTVL.

The chain carries TRBV7-2 and TRBJ1-1; the match to TRBD1 covers 7 bases. Unmatched junction bases numbered 2, after V lost 4 bases and J lost 3 bases. Germline V gene data show CDR1 as SGHTA and CDR2 as FQGNSA. The CDR3 is 13 residues long. The CDR3 coding sequence is TGTGCCAGCAGCTCCCAGGGGGACACTGAAGCTTTCTTT. This sequence encodes CASSSQGDTEAFF. Full variable domain (outside the CDR3, taken from reference TRBV7-2 and TRBJ1-1): GAGVSQSPSNKVTEKGKDVELRCDPISGHTALYWYRQSLGQGLEFLIYFQGNSAPDKSGLPSDRFSAERTGGSVSTLTIQRTQQEDSAVYLCASSSQGDTEAFFGQGTRLTVV.

V usage is TRBV5-4 and J usage is TRBJ2-2; D unresolved. Germline loops: CDR1 SGHNT, CDR2 YYREEE (reference sequence). CDR3 length: 15 amino acids. The V end was cut by 2 bases, the J end by 0 bases, with 8 bases between. CDR3 DNA: TGTGCCAGCAGCTTAAGACTCGCGAACACCGGGGAGCTGTTTTTT. Residues: CASSLRLANTGELFF. The complete variable domain, with remaining parts taken from reference TRBV5-4 and TRBJ2-2, reads ETGVTQSPTHLIKTRGQQVTLRCSSQSGHNTVSWYQQALGQGPQFIFQYYREEENGRGNFPPRFSGLQFPNYSSELNVNALELDDSALYLCASSLRLANTGELFFGEGSRLTVL.

This chain links TRBV30 with TRBJ2-1; D is uncertain. Germline CDR1 GTSNPN, CDR2 SVGIG (reference sequence). Trimming removed 5 bases at V and 6 bases at J, with 11 bases between. The CDR3 has 12 residues. This CDR3 reads CAWGPSSNEQFF. In DNA, the CDR3 is TGTGCCTGGGGACCTAGTAGCAATGAGCAGTTCTTC.

This clone was observed a single time. The chain carries TRBV7-6 and TRBJ2-5; the match to TRBD2 covers 7 bases. The CDR3 spans 15 residues. The germline CDR1 and CDR2 sequences are SGHVS and FNYEAQ. V was pared by 1 base and J by 2 bases, with 4 bases of the junction left unmatched. The CDR3, as DNA: TGTGCCAGCAGCTTAGTTGCGGGACTACAAGAGACCCAGTACTTC. Protein sequence: CASSLVAGLQETQYF.